Shown below are 14 T cell receptor beta chains from a single sample sequenced in a study of T cell changes during pregnancy in multiple sclerosis. Some clones are missing from TCRdb's copy, which holds only in-frame ones; the method was immunoSEQ multiplex PCR. Here the sample spans tens of thousands of clones, around 94% being singletons. The material was peripheral blood, obtained in the second trimester of pregnancy. The receptors here all came from a female donor in good health, enrolled as a control in a pregnancy study.

V is TRBV7-2 and J is TRBJ1-5; the D gene is possibly TRBD1 (6 bases). The V and J ends lost 5 bases and 4 bases respectively, with 12 bases between them. The CDR3 runs to 14 residues. From germline, CDR1 is SGHTA and CDR2 FQGNSA. The CDR3 nucleotides read TGTGCCAGCAGCCCAACAGGGTATAATCAGCCCCAGCATTTT. Residues: CASSPTGYNQPQHF.

V is TRBV7-9 and J is TRBJ2-5; D remains ambiguous. Germline CDR1 is SEHNR and CDR2 is FQNEAQ (reference sequence). The ends were cut back, 5 bases at V and 5 bases at J, with 15 bases in the middle. The CDR3 has 14 residues. This chain's CDR3 is CASSPFRLEETQYF. The DNA for the CDR3 is TGTGCCAGCAGCCCGTTTAGGCTGGAGGAGACCCAGTACTTC.

This chain connects TRBV4-2 to TRBJ2-3; 10 positions match TRBD1. The ends lost 2 bases at V and 1 base at J; junction bases unmatched: 6. From germline, CDR1 is LGHNA and CDR2 YNFKEQ. This CDR3 is 17 amino acids long. The CDR3 coding sequence is TGTGCCAGCAGCCAACCCCCCGGGACAGGGGGCACAGATACGCAGTATTTT. It encodes CASSQPPGTGGTDTQYF.

The chain couples TRBV4-2 to TRBJ1-1; no clear D. Germline CDR1 LGHNA, CDR2 YNFKEQ. The V end lost 1 base, the J end lost 5 bases, and 8 bases lay between the germline ends. This CDR3 has 13 amino acids. Here the CDR3 reads CASSQGAGTEAFF. The CDR3 nucleotides are TGTGCCAGCAGCCAAGGAGCGGGGACTGAAGCTTTCTTT.

The chain couples TRBV15 to TRBJ2-6; D possibly corresponds to TRBD2 (6 bases). Per the germline V gene, CDR1 is LNHNV and CDR2 is YYDKDF (reference sequence). V was trimmed by 3 bases and J by 4 bases, leaving 10 bases between them. The CDR3 is 15 amino acids. The CDR3 reads CATSRGLLGANVLTF. CDR3 DNA sequence: TGTGCCACCAGCAGGGGACTGTTGGGGGCCAACGTCCTGACTTTC.

The chain has TRBV6-1 and TRBJ1-5; the D gene is possibly TRBD1 (6 bases). The CDR3 totals 15 residues. V gave up 6 bases and J gave up 0 bases, with 12 bases separating them. The germline CDR1 and CDR2 sequences are MNHNS and SASEGT. CDR3 amino acids: CASRLTGDSNQPQHF. The CDR3 nucleotides are TGTGCCAGCAGGTTGACAGGAGATAGCAATCAGCCCCAGCATTTT.

This clone was seen a single time. The V and J genes are TRBV6-5 and TRBJ2-7; TRBD2 aligns across 12 bases. The CDR3 length is 15 residues. The junction had 2 bases not matched to a gene; V was cut back by 5 bases and J by 0 bases. The germline V gene encodes CDR1 MNHEY and CDR2 SVGAGI. The CDR3 spells CASSRGLAGSYEQYF. CDR3 DNA sequence: TGTGCCAGCAGTAGGGGACTAGCGGGCTCCTACGAGCAGTACTTC.

V is TRBV4-1 and J is TRBJ2-5, with a tentative D call TRBD1 (6 bases). The germline V gene has CDR1 MGHRA and CDR2 YSYEKL. CDR3 length equals 14 residues. Deletions cut 1 base from V and 12 bases from J, with 18 bases between. CDR3 sequence (DNA): TGCGCCAGCAGCCAAGGCTCACGAGGGACATTCAAGTACTTC. Translated, it gives CASSQGSRGTFKYF.

In nucleotides, the CDR3 is TGTGCCAGCAGTTATAGCCAGGAGCAGTTCTTC. Translation: CASSYSQEQFF. The chain employs TRBV6-5 and TRBJ2-1; D not certain. The V gene lost 3 bases and the J gene lost 10 bases, with 7 bases spanning the gap. This CDR3 spans 11 amino acids. Germline V gene data show CDR1 as MNHEY and CDR2 as SVGAGI.

The chain employs TRBV28 and TRBJ2-7, with 9 nucleotides matching TRBD1. The junction had 4 bases not matched to a gene; V was cut back by 3 bases and J by 4 bases. The V gene's germline CDR1 is MDHEN and CDR2 SYDVKM. The CDR3 spans 14 residues. CDR3 protein: CASSFVDRGYEQYF. The DNA of the CDR3 is TGTGCCAGCAGTTTTGTGGACAGGGGATACGAGCAGTACTTC.

V gene TRBV27 combines with J gene TRBJ2-1; no clear D. Germline CDR1 MNHEY, CDR2 SMNVEV (reference sequence). CDR3 length: 14 amino acids. Between the trimmed V and J ends, which lost 5 bases and 0 bases, there was a span of 8 bases. In DNA form, the CDR3 reads TGTGCCAGCAGTCATCCGAGCTCCTACAATGAGCAGTTCTTC. Amino acids: CASSHPSSYNEQFF.

The chain joins TRBV6-6 to TRBJ2-7; TRBD1 agrees at 8 bases. CDR1 is MNHNY, CDR2 SVGAGI, per germline (reference sequence). The junction had 8 bases not matched to a gene; V was cut back by 2 bases and J by 5 bases. This CDR3 has 15 residues. The CDR3 region has the DNA TGTGCCAGCAGTTACGGACAGGGTCCAGGGAACGAGCAGTACTTC. It is translated as CASSYGQGPGNEQYF.

CDR3 region: CAIRTSSRHPYEQYF. The CDR3 DNA is TGTGCCATTCGGACTAGCAGCCGACATCCCTACGAGCAGTACTTC. V gene TRBV6-1 combines with J gene TRBJ2-7; 8 bases agree with TRBD2. Trimming took 10 bases from V and 2 from J; bases not matched to a gene: 13. CDR1 is MNHNS and CDR2 is SASEGT in the germline V gene. The CDR3 totals 15 residues.

V and J are TRBV2 and TRBJ2-5; TRBD2 matches at 10 bases. V lost 7 bases to trimming and J lost 5 bases; unmatched junction nucleotides: 13. This CDR3 contains 16 residues. The germline CDR1 and CDR2 sequences are SNHLY and FYNNEI. CDR3 in amino acids: CASTQKRGLAVETQYF. Here the CDR3 DNA reads TGTGCCAGCACCCAGAAGCGAGGACTAGCGGTGGAGACCCAGTACTTC.